This is a list of T cell receptor beta chains from one sample in a study of blood T cell repertoires in COVID-19. Only in-frame clones appear in the TCRdb table, and some are missing; sequencing was by immunoSEQ multiplex PCR. The sample includes roughly 480,000 clones, about 91% of them seen just once. The specimen sequenced was peripheral blood. The receptor source for this set is a man in his late teens or twenties with COVID-19, enrolled during active disease. The CDR3 runs from the conserved cysteine through the conserved F or W. The D gene is left open where the match is weak. Clone sizes are given selectively: once, few, many, or a class where the clone is expanded.

>-|TRBV6-5|TRBD1|TRBJ2-7
TGTGCCAGCACCAAGGACAGGGGATCCTACGAGCAGTACTTC
CASTKDRGSYEQYF
>-|TRBV19|TRBD1|TRBJ2-1
TGTGCCAGTAGTATCGACAGGGGCGATGAGCAGTTCTTC
CASSIDRGDEQFF
>-|TRBV5-1|TRBD1|TRBJ2-5
TGCGCCACCTCTAAGGGGGCGTACGGAGAGACCCAGTACTTC
CATSKGAYGETQYF
>-|TRBV5-5|-|TRBJ2-1
TGTGCCAGCAGCTTTCGCCAGGGGTACAATGAGCAGTTCTTC
CASSFRQGYNEQFF
>-|TRBV5-4|-|TRBJ1-1
TGTGCCAGCAGCTTGGTAACCGGTATGAACACTGAAGCTTTCTTT
CASSLVTGMNTEAFF
>-|TRBV27|-|TRBJ2-2
TGTGCCACAGGTCAGCCCCCGAACACCGGGGAGCTGTTTTTT
CATGQPPNTGELFF
>-|TRBV19|-|TRBJ1-3
TGTGCCAGCGCTAGGAGCTCTGGAAACACCATATATTTT
CASARSSGNTIYF
>-|TRBV21-1|-|TRBJ2-7
TGTGCCAGCAGCAAAGAGTGGCTCGAGGGCCGCGAGCAGTACTTC
CASSKEWLEGREQYF
>-|TRBV7-9|-|TRBJ1-4
TGTGCCAGCAGCTATCCACAGGGTATTAATGAAAAACTGTTTTTT
CASSYPQGINEKLFF
>-|TRBV9|-|TRBJ1-5
TGTGCCAGCAGCGTAGGAAAAGGACTCAATCAGCCCCAGCATTTT
CASSVGKGLNQPQHF
>-|TRBV30|TRBD1|TRBJ1-2
TGTGCCTGGGATCCGGGACAGGGGCATGGCTACACCTTC
CAWDPGQGHGYTF
>-|TRBV6-5|TRBD1|TRBJ2-1
TGTGCCAGCAGTCGTCCGGGACAGGGGGCCAATGAGCAGTTCTTC
CASSRPGQGANEQFF
>-|TRBV10-3|TRBD2|TRBJ2-3
TGTGCCATCAGTGACCAACTTAGCGGGAGCCGGGCAGATACGCAGTATTTT
CAISDQLSGSRADTQYF
>-|TRBV28|TRBD2|TRBJ2-6
TGTGCCAGCAGTCCCCCGGGACTAGTGGGCTCTGGGGCCAACGTCCTGACTTTC
CASSPPGLVGSGANVLTF
>-|TRBV14|-|TRBJ2-5
TGTGCCAGCAGCCGGCAGGTGAGAAAGTACTTC
CASSRQVRKYF
>-|TRBV27|TRBD2|TRBJ2-1
TGTGCCAGCTCCGCACTAGCGGGGGCAAAAAATGAGCAGTTCTTC
CASSALAGAKNEQFF
>-|TRBV27|TRBD2|TRBJ2-1
TGTGCCAGCAGTTTACGGGAGGGCGTCTACAATGAGCAGTTCTTC
CASSLREGVYNEQFF
>-|TRBV6-5|-|TRBJ2-5
TGTGCCAGCAGTTACGTTGAGGAGACCCAGTACTTC
CASSYVEETQYF
>once|TRBV6-1|-|TRBJ2-1
TGTGCCAGCAGTGAAGCGCTTCAGAGGACCTACAATGAGCAGTTCTTC
CASSEALQRTYNEQFF
>-|TRBV12-3/TRBV12-4|-|TRBJ1-4
TGTGCCACCAAAGGCAGGGCGGGGGAAAAACTGTTTTTT
CATKGRAGEKLFF
>-|TRBV7-9|TRBD1|TRBJ2-6
TGTGCCAGCAGACGCCAGGGGGCTGGGGCCAACGTCCTGACTTTC
CASRRQGAGANVLTF
>-|TRBV28|TRBD2|TRBJ2-1
TGTGCCAGCGAACTAGCGGGGGGGCTTTACAATGAGCAGTTCTTC
CASELAGGLYNEQFF
>-|TRBV5-8|-|TRBJ1-5
TGTGCCAGCAGCTTGATAGGAGGTCAGCCCCAGCATTTT
CASSLIGGQPQHF
>-|TRBV10-3|-|TRBJ1-2
TGTGCCATCAGTACCCAGGGGTACGGCTTCTATGGCTACACCTTC
CAISTQGYGFYGYTF
>-|TRBV4-2|TRBD2|TRBJ2-1
TGTGCCAGCAGCCAATCAAGCGGGAGCGGTGAGCAGTTCTTC
CASSQSSGSGEQFF
>-|TRBV4-1|TRBD2|TRBJ2-1
TGCGCCAGCAGCCAGAAGACTAGCAATGGCAACAATGAGCAGTTCTTC
CASSQKTSNGNNEQFF
>-|TRBV11-3|TRBD1|TRBJ1-1
TGTGCCAGCAGCCCGAGCCCAGGGGGCACTGAAGCTTTCTTT
CASSPSPGGTEAFF
>-|TRBV6-5|-|TRBJ1-6
TGTGCCAGCAGTAGGGAGCCCGGGAAATCACCCCTCCACTTT
CASSREPGKSPLHF
>-|TRBV2|TRBD1|TRBJ1-1
TGTGCCAGCAGTGACATGACAGGGGGGAGGACTGAAGCTTTCTTT
CASSDMTGGRTEAFF
>-|TRBV6-6|-|TRBJ1-4
TGTGCCAGCCTTAACACTCCGGGTGAAAAACTGTTTTTT
CASLNTPGEKLFF